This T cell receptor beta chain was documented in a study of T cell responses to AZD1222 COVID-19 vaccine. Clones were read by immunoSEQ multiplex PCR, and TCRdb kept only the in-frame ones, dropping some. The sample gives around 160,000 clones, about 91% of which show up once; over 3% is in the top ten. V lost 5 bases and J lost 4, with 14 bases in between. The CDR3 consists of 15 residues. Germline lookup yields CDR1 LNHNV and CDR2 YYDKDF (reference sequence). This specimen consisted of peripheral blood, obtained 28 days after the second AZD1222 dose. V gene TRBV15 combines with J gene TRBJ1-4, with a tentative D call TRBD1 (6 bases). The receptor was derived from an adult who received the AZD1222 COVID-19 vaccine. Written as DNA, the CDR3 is TGTGCCACCAGCCCGTTTTCAGGGGTTAATGAAAAACTGTTTTTT. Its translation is CATSPFSGVNEKLFF.